This T cell receptor (beta chain) was sequenced for a study of blood T cell repertoires in COVID-19. Across the whole study: There were acute and convalescent COVID-19 samples, and they came from the United States, Italy and Spain.

As processed by the authors: Nucleated cell number was recorded as an estimate derived from reference gene primer amplification. The table came from immunoSEQ multiplex PCR; TCRdb's copy has only in-frame clones and leaves some out. D and trimming come from the DNA, and the V and J calls and clone size come from that table. The data hold over 70,000 clones, with roughly 76% observed a single time. This clone was picked up a small number of times. The clonotype comes from a man between 65 and 85 years old with active or convalescent COVID-19. Input material: peripheral blood.

This chain's CDR3 is CASWGPTEAFF. DNA of the CDR3: TGTGCCAGTTGGGGCCCGACTGAAGCTTTCTTT. The chain links TRBV6-5 to TRBJ1-1, with D perhaps matching TRBD1 (5 bases). The length of the CDR3 is 11 residues. Trimming cost V 9 bases and J 5 bases, with 10 bases left between them. Germline CDR1 MNHEY, CDR2 SVGAGI.